This T cell receptor beta chain derives from a study of cytomegalovirus exposure and HLA in healthy donors. Broader study findings: The study designated around 150 TCR beta chains cytomegalovirus-associated.

A few counts support this clone. Its antigen remains unidentified. Both 60 Vbeta primers and 13 Jbeta primers went into the PCR. TCRdb's copy holds only in-frame clones and misses some; the assay was immunoSEQ multiplex PCR. The sample carries tens of thousands of clones, about 80% recorded once. The receptor was isolated from a woman aged 45-65 years in good health and CMV-seropositive. Sequenced sample: PBMCs.

The CDR3 loop is CAWSVRQGYAGNTIYF. The CDR3, as DNA: TGTGCCTGGAGTGTCCGCCAGGGTTATGCCGGAAACACCATATATTTT. The gene calls are TRBV30 and TRBJ1-3, with D perhaps TRBD1 (5 bases). This CDR3 spans 16 amino acids. CDR1 is GTSNPN, CDR2 SVGIG, per germline (reference sequence). The V end lost 0 bases, the J end lost 4 bases, and 16 bases lay between the germline ends.